The 29 T cell receptor beta chains listed next were all sequenced from one sample in a study of CD8 T cells in ankylosing spondylitis. Study-wide findings and caveats: Characteristic, it appeared, of ankylosing spondylitis blood was a TCR beta motif of about eight highly homologous variants.

These TCRs' antigens remain unknown. TCRdb re-called the 5' RACE reads with MiXCR, one entry per CDR3 protein. The data show over 700,000 distinct CDR3 sequences, around 20% seen once. Specimen: blood, either unsorted or a sorted T cell fraction (not recorded which). The receptors here all came from a male donor with ankylosing spondylitis.

This chain uses TRBV28 with TRBJ2-3; 8 bases map to TRBD2. Germline CDR1 and CDR2: MDHEN and SYDVKM. This CDR3 has 16 amino acids. The J segment lost 1 base and the V segment lost 5 bases, leaving 8 bases of the junction unmatched. CDR3 nucleotide sequence: TGTGCCAGCAGTACCGTTGGAGCGGGGGGCACAGATACGCAGTATTTT. It is translated as CASSTVGAGGTDTQYF.

In its sample, this clonotype was seen a few times. J is TRBJ2-7 and V is TRBV5-1, with 7 bases that match TRBD1. CDR1 and CDR2 from the germline V gene are SGHRS and YFSETQ. V shed 4 bases, J shed 9 bases, and the junction held 7 bases outside the gene matches. The CDR3 totals 12 residues. CDR3 sequence: CASSTTGVWQYF. The CDR3 DNA is TGCGCCAGCAGCACAACAGGGGTTTGGCAGTACTTC.

This clonotype has just a few counts. The chain joins TRBV11-1 to TRBJ2-2; a weak D match, TRBD1 (6 bases). Germline-derived CDR1 and CDR2 are SGHAT and FQDESV (reference sequence). Trimming took off 4 bases at V and 0 bases at J, with 18 bases between the two ends. The CDR3 has 18 amino acids. This chain's CDR3 is CASSSFGRGLANTGELFF. CDR3 coding DNA: TGTGCCAGCAGCTCTTTTGGCAGGGGATTAGCGAACACCGGGGAGCTGTTTTTT.

A few counts support this clonotype. The V and J genes are TRBV20-1 and TRBJ2-5; tentatively, D is TRBD2 (5 bases). Trimming cost V 0 bases and J 5 bases, with 10 bases left between them. Germline CDR1 DFQATT, CDR2 SNEGSKA (reference sequence). The CDR3 runs 13 residues. The CDR3, as DNA: TGCAGTGCTAGAGATCTTCCGGGGGAGACCCAGTACTTC. This gives the protein CSARDLPGETQYF.

The chain employs TRBV30 and TRBJ2-4; a possible D gene is TRBD1 (5 bases). Deletions cut 8 bases from V and 9 bases from J, with 20 bases between. The CDR3 sequence is 13 residues long. CDR1 is GTSNPN and CDR2 is SVGIG in the germline V gene (reference sequence). This CDR3 reads CARSRKGAFIQYF. CDR3 DNA: TGTGCCCGGTCCAGGAAAGGGGCGTTCATTCAGTACTTC. Variable domain in full (rest from reference TRBV30 and TRBJ2-4): SQTIHQWPATLVQPVGSPLSLECTVEGTSNPNLYWYRQAAGRGLQLLFYSVGIGQISSEVPQNLSASRPQDRQFILSSKKLLLSDSGFYLCARSRKGAFIQYFGAGTRLSVL.

This clonotype was observed a few times. The rearrangement links TRBV6-2 or TRBV6-3 to TRBJ1-1; D not certain. Germline CDR1 reads MNHEY; CDR2 reads SVGEGT. V was cut by 0 bases and J by 2 bases, with 10 bases left in between. The CDR3 length is 15 residues. The CDR3 region has the DNA TGTGCCAGCAGTTACTCGAAGGAAAGTAACACTGAAGCTTTCTTT. Protein sequence: CASSYSKESNTEAFF.

This clonotype was observed a few times. V gene TRBV6-2 or TRBV6-3 combines with J gene TRBJ2-1, with no clear D. This CDR3 comprises 10 residues. In germline, CDR1 is MNHEY, CDR2 SVGEGT. V shed 10 bases and J shed 7 bases, with 8 bases lying between them. CDR3 DNA sequence: TGTGCCACCTTCAAAAATGAGCAGTTCTTC. Its protein product is CATFKNEQFF.

This clonotype was counted ten times or more. The CDR3 DNA reads as TGTGCCAGCGGAACTAGCGGGAGTAGCTCCTACAATGAGCAGTTCTTC. It translates to CASGTSGSSSYNEQFF. This rearrangement joins TRBV27 to TRBJ2-1, with 11 positions matching TRBD2. CDR3 length: 16 amino acids. V was clipped by 8 bases and J by 0 bases; unmatched bases: 6. Germline-derived CDR1 and CDR2 are MNHEY and SMNVEV (reference sequence).

V and J are TRBV11-1 and TRBJ2-5; 11 nucleotides match TRBD1. V trimming: 5 bases; J trimming: 2 bases; junction bases outside the gene matches: 16. CDR3 length: 19 residues. CDR1 is SGHAT and CDR2 is FQDESV in the germline V gene (reference sequence). CDR3 DNA sequence: TGTGCCAGCAGCGCCCCTCAGGGGGGGGACAGGGGGTTGCAAGAGACCCAGTACTTC. Protein: CASSAPQGGDRGLQETQYF.

The rearrangement uses TRBV5-1 and TRBJ2-1; 11 bases are a match to TRBD2. This CDR3 is built from 15 residues. In germline, CDR1 is SGHRS, CDR2 YFSETQ. V lost 2 bases, J lost 7 bases, and 5 bases stayed unmatched. The DNA for the CDR3 is TGCGCCAGCAGCTTTAGCGGGGGGGCCGGGAATGAGCAGTTCTTC. It encodes CASSFSGGAGNEQFF.

The genes are TRBV20-1 and TRBJ1-6; D perhaps matches TRBD1 (5 bases). V lost 0 bases and J lost 5, with 23 bases in between. Per germline, CDR1 DFQATT and CDR2 SNEGSKA (reference sequence). CDR3 length equals 19 residues. The CDR3 region is CSARDRWARMGRNNSPLHF. The CDR3 DNA reads TGCAGTGCTAGAGATCGGTGGGCAAGGATGGGACGGAATAATTCACCCCTCCACTTT.

This clonotype has only one observation. The gene calls are TRBV7-2 and TRBJ2-7, with D perhaps TRBD2 (7 bases). The CDR3 is 16 amino acids. Looked up from germline, CDR1 is SGHTA and CDR2 is FQGNSA. V dropped 5 bases and J dropped 4 bases, with 21 bases sitting between them. The CDR3 coding sequence is TGTGCCAGCAGCGTCGGGAGTGGGGGGGCGGGATACGAGCAGTACTTC. This gives the protein CASSVGSGGAGYEQYF. Full variable domain (missing parts from reference TRBV7-2 and TRBJ2-7): GAGVSQSPSNKVTEKGKDVELRCDPISGHTALYWYRQSLGQGLEFLIYFQGNSAPDKSGLPSDRFSAERTGGSVSTLTIQRTQQEDSAVYLCASSVGSGGAGYEQYFGPGTRLTVT.

V gene TRBV20-1 combines with J gene TRBJ2-5; D is perhaps TRBD1 or TRBD2 (7 bases each). This CDR3 region has 14 residues. The V end lost 5 bases, the J end lost 2 bases, and 15 bases lay between the germline ends. Germline lookup yields CDR1 DFQATT and CDR2 SNEGSKA (reference sequence). The CDR3 sequence: CSAGRVRGQETQYF. For the CDR3, the DNA is TGCAGTGCTGGGAGGGTCAGGGGGCAAGAGACCCAGTACTTC.

The chain recombines TRBV5-1 with TRBJ1-6; D is unresolved. Trimming pared 0 bases from V and 5 bases from J, leaving 6 bases between. The CDR3 is made up of 14 amino acids. Per germline, CDR1 SGHRS and CDR2 YFSETQ. CDR3 loop: CASSLELDNSPLHF. CDR3 in DNA: TGCGCCAGCAGCTTGGAACTAGATAATTCACCCCTCCACTTT.

This clonotype was seen only a few times. V is TRBV18 and J is TRBJ1-1; D unresolved. The CDR3 loop spans 15 amino acids. V was trimmed by 5 bases and J by 3 bases, leaving 16 bases between them. The germline CDR1 and CDR2 sequences are KGHSH and LQKENI. Written as DNA, the CDR3 is TGTGCCAGCTCAACCCGATCGACCCCGGACACTGAAGCTTTCTTT. Amino acids: CASSTRSTPDTEAFF.

This clonotype was observed a handful of times. This chain uses TRBV18 with TRBJ2-7; tentative D call: TRBD1 (5 bases). V gave up 3 bases and J gave up 0 bases, with 12 bases separating them. CDR1 KGHSH and CDR2 LQKENI come from the germline V gene. The CDR3 has 15 amino acids. CDR3 residues: CASSPGQTISYEQYF. Written as DNA, the CDR3 is TGTGCCAGCTCACCGGGGCAGACAATCTCCTACGAGCAGTACTTC.

This clonotype was recorded many times. The V call is TRBV25-1, the J call TRBJ2-3, with D perhaps matching TRBD1 (6 bases). The CDR3 runs 11 residues. Germline CDR1 is MGHDK and CDR2 is SYGVNS. The germline V and J ends were trimmed by 8 bases and 6 bases, with 9 bases remaining between them. CDR3 loop: CASARGDTQYF. In DNA, the CDR3 is TGTGCCAGCGCGAGGGGGGATACGCAGTATTTT.

This clonotype was recorded a few times. The V call is TRBV6-5, the J call TRBJ2-2; 12 bases align to TRBD2. Germline lookup yields CDR1 MNHEY and CDR2 SVGAGI. The CDR3 sequence is 17 residues long. J lost 6 bases, V lost 4 bases, and 9 bases had no gene match. The CDR3 here is CASSLLAGGEESGELFF. The CDR3 DNA reads as TGTGCCAGCAGTTTACTAGCGGGGGGAGAAGAGTCCGGGGAGCTGTTTTTT.

This clonotype showed up just once. V gene TRBV7-9 combines with J gene TRBJ2-2; TRBD1 aligns across 8 bases. J was trimmed by 1 base and V by 7 bases; bases with no gene match: 8. Germline-derived CDR1 and CDR2 are SEHNR and FQNEAQ (reference sequence). CDR3 length: 16 amino acids. The CDR3 protein is CASNPSGGVNTGELFF. The CDR3 DNA reads as TGTGCCAGCAACCCATCAGGGGGCGTGAACACCGGGGAGCTGTTTTTT. Full variable domain (missing parts from reference TRBV7-9 and TRBJ2-2): DTGVSQNPRHKITKRGQNVTFRCDPISEHNRLYWYRQTLGQGPEFLTYFQNEAQLEKSRLLSDRFSAERPKGSFSTLEIQRTEQGDSAMYLCASNPSGGVNTGELFFGEGSRLTVL.

This clonotype was found a few times. V usage is TRBV11-3 and J usage is TRBJ2-3; either TRBD1 or TRBD2 may supply D (6 bases each). Germline V gene data show CDR1 as SGHNT and CDR2 as YENEEA. Deletions cut 0 bases from V and 9 bases from J, with 16 bases between. The CDR3 totals 15 residues. CDR3 sequence (DNA): TGTGCCAGCAGCTTAGAAAGCGGACTACAGGGAACGCAGTATTTT. It encodes CASSLESGLQGTQYF.

The V gene is TRBV13, the J gene TRBJ2-1; TRBD1 or TRBD2 may be the D gene (9 bases each). The CDR3 length is 22 residues. Trimming removed 5 bases from V and 6 bases from J, with 38 bases in between. Germline CDR1 is PRHDT and CDR2 is FYEKMQ (reference sequence). The CDR3 spells CASSLTGQGLSKAGGLFNEQFF. CDR3 sequence (DNA): TGTGCCAGCAGCCTCACGGGACAGGGCCTTTCCAAGGCGGGAGGGCTCTTCAATGAGCAGTTCTTC.

In this sample, this clonotype turned up a few times. V is TRBV6-1 and J is TRBJ2-1; TRBD2 agrees at 14 bases. J was trimmed by 0 bases and V by 6 bases; bases with no gene match: 1. The germline V gene encodes CDR1 MNHNS and CDR2 SASEGT. This CDR3 is 16 amino acids long. The CDR3 DNA is TGTGCCAGCAGGGGGACTAGCGGGAGCTCCTACAATGAGCAGTTCTTC. Translating gives CASRGTSGSSYNEQFF.

This clonotype has only a few counts. This chain connects TRBV29-1 to TRBJ2-1; TRBD1 might be the D (6 bases). Per germline, CDR1 SQVTM and CDR2 ANQGSEA. This CDR3 spans 14 amino acids. CDR3 loop: CRSGWDISSNEQFF. CDR3 sequence (DNA): TGCAGGTCGGGGTGGGACATCAGCTCGAATGAGCAGTTCTTC.

V gene TRBV3-1 combines with J gene TRBJ2-1; 9 bases are a match to TRBD1. The CDR3 runs 16 residues. Germline V gives CDR1 LGHDT, CDR2 YNNKEL (reference sequence). V trimming: 6 bases; J trimming: 3 bases; junction bases outside the gene matches: 9. The CDR3 protein is CASSPVGTGFYNEQFF. CDR3 bases: TGTGCCAGCAGTCCCGTCGGGACAGGGTTCTACAATGAGCAGTTCTTC.

The DNA for the CDR3 is TGCAGTGCTACTGGACCGGGTGAAGCTTTCTTT. The encoded protein is CSATGPGEAFF. The J gene is TRBJ1-1, the V gene TRBV20-1; D is undetermined. The CDR3 sequence is 11 residues long. Looked up from germline, CDR1 is DFQATT and CDR2 is SNEGSKA (reference sequence). V dropped 4 bases and J dropped 7 bases, with 10 bases sitting between them.

This clonotype has only a few counts. V usage is TRBV20-1 and J usage is TRBJ1-2; maybe TRBD1 (5 bases). Trimming removed 1 base from V and 8 bases from J, with 11 bases in between. CDR1 is DFQATT, CDR2 SNEGSKA, per germline (reference sequence). CDR3 size: 12 residues. DNA for the CDR3: TGCAGTGCTAGAGGCATGGGGGAAGGCTACACCTTC. Protein sequence: CSARGMGEGYTF.

A few counts support this clonotype. The CDR3 DNA follows: TGTGCCAGCAGCTTGACGGGAGGCCAAGAGTCATACAATGAGCAGTTCTTC. It specifies CASSLTGGQESYNEQFF. V gene TRBV5-6 combines with J gene TRBJ2-1; 7 bases fit TRBD2. V dropped 1 base and J dropped 4; count of bases not matched to a gene: 11. The CDR3 is 17 amino acids. The V gene's germline CDR1 is SGHDT and CDR2 YYEEEE.

This clonotype came up a few times. The CDR3 sequence is CSVGDRGKGMNTEAFF. The DNA of the CDR3 is TGCAGCGTCGGCGACAGGGGAAAGGGGATGAACACTGAAGCTTTCTTT. This rearrangement joins TRBV29-1 to TRBJ1-1; 8 nucleotides align to TRBD1. CDR3 size: 16 residues. V dropped 6 bases and J dropped 0; count of bases not matched to a gene: 12. The germline gives CDR1 SQVTM, CDR2 ANQGSEA.

This clonotype was counted a few times. The genes are TRBV5-1 and TRBJ2-3, with TRBD2 matching over 7 bases. Germline CDR1 SGHRS, CDR2 YFSETQ. With V trimmed by 0 bases and J by 2 bases, 6 bases remained unmatched. The CDR3 sequence is 16 residues long. CDR3 DNA sequence: TGCGCCAGCAGCTTGGGGATGGGGGGGACCACAGATACGCAGTATTTT. Its translation is CASSLGMGGTTDTQYF.